This T cell receptor (beta chain) was documented in a study of T cells of healthy individuals. This clonotype was detected only a few times. CDR1 is SGHRS, CDR2 YFSETQ, per germline. After removal of 4 bases from V and 10 bases from J, the junction contained 8 bases not matched to a gene. The length of the CDR3 is 13 residues. TCRdb fed the 5' RACE reads into MiXCR, producing one record per CDR3 protein. Here the sample spans approximately 89,000 distinct CDR3 sequences, more than 5% being singletons. The rearrangement uses TRBV5-1 and TRBJ2-1, with 7 positions matching TRBD1. This clonotype was sampled from a female donor in good health. CDR3 loop: CASSLGTAGEQFF. CDR3 coding DNA: TGCGCCAGCAGCCTGGGGACAGCTGGAGAGCAGTTCTTC.